This TCR beta chain was identified during a study of Ad26.COV2.S vaccination and SARS-CoV-2 variants. Study findings and constraints: Breadth of non-spike TCRs did not differ between vaccinees and placebo recipients.

Treatment here: some 20 received Ad26.COV2.S at low or high dose, single or two shots; roughly 5 received placebo; per-sample allocation not given. Collection of samples fell on day 63 after the first vaccine or placebo injection. Concerning this clone itself: Antigen unknown.

Assay used: immunoSEQ multiplex PCR; TCRdb lists only in-frame clones, some missing. The data hold more than 300,000 clones, with 86% observed a single time. The receptor comes from a person between 18 and 60 years old who received the Ad26.COV2.S COVID-19 vaccine or a placebo. The sequencing used peripheral blood, collected in a trial of Ad26.COV2.S vaccine versus placebo.

The CDR3 protein is CASSLVSDAGQPQHF. The CDR3 nucleotides read TGTGCCAGCAGCTTAGTTTCGGACGCGGGACAGCCCCAGCATTTT. The chain links TRBV7-9 to TRBJ1-5, with D unclear. The V end was cut by 1 base, the J end by 7 bases, with 14 bases between. CDR1 is SEHNR, CDR2 FQNEAQ, per germline (reference sequence). CDR3 length equals 15 residues.